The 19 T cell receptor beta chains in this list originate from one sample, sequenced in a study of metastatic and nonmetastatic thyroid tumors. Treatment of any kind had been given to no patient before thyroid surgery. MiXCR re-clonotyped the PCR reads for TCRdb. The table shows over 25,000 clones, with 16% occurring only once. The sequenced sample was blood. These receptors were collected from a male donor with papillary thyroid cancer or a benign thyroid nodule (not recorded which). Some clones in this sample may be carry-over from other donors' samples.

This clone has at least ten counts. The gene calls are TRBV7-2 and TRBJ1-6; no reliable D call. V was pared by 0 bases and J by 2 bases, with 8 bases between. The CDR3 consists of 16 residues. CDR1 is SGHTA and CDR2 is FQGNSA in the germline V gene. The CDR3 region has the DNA TGTGCCAGCAGCTTAGCTGCGACAACCTATAATTCACCCCTCCACTTT. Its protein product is CASSLAATTYNSPLHF.

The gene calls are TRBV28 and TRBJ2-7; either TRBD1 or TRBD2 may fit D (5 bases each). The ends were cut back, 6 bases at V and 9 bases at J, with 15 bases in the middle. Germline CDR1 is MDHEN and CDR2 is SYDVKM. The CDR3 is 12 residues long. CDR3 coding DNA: TGTGCCAGCAGCTTCTGGGACCTCGTGCAGTACTTC. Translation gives CASSFWDLVQYF.

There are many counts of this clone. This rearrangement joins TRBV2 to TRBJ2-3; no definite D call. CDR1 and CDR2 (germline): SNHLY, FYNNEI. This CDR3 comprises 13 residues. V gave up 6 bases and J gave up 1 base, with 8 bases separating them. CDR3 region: CASSPRRTDTQYF. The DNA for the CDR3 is TGTGCCAGCAGCCCCAGGCGCACAGATACGCAGTATTTT.

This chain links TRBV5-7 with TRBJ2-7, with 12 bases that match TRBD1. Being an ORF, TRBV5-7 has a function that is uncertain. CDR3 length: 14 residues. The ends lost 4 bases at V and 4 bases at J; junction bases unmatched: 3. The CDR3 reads CASSLGQGAYEQYF. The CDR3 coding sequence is TGTGCCAGCAGCCTGGGACAGGGGGCTTACGAGCAGTACTTC.

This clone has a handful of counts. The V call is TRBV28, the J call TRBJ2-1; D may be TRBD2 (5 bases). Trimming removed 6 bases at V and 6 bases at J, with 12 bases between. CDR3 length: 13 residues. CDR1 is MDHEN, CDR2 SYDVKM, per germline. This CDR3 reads CASSLEAGNEQFF. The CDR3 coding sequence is TGTGCCAGCAGCTTGGAGGCGGGCAATGAGCAGTTCTTC.

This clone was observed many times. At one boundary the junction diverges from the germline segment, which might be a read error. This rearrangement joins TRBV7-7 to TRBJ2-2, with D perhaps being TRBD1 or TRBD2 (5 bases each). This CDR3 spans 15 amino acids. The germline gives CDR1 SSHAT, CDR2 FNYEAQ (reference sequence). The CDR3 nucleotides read TGTGCTAGCAGTCCGGGACCCGGCGGGACCGGGGAGCTGTTTTTT. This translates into CASSPGPGGTGELFF.

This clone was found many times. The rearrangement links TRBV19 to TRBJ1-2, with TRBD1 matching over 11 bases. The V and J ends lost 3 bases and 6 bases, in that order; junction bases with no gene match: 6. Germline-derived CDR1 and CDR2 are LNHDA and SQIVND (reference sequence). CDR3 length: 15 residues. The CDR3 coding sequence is TGTGCCAGTAGTATTCCGGACAGGGGGCTGGATGGCTACACCTTC. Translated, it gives CASSIPDRGLDGYTF.

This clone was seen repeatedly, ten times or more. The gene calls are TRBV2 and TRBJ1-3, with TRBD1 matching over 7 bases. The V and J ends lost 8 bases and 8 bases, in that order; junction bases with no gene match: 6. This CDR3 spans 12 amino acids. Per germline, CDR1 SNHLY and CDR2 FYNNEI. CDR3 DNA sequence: TGTGCCAGCTCTGCCCAGGGGGACACCATATATTTT. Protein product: CASSAQGDTIYF.

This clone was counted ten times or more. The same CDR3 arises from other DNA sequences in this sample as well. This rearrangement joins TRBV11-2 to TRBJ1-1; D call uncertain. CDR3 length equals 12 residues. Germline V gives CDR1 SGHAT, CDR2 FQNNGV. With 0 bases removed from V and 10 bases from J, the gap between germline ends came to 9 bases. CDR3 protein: CASSLDRVAAFF. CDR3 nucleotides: TGTGCCAGCAGCTTAGATCGTGTTGCAGCTTTCTTT.

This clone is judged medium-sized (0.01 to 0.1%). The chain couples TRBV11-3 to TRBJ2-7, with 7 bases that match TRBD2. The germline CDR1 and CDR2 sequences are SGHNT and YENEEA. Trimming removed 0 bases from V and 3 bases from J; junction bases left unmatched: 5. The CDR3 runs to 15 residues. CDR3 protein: CASSLESGTVYEQYF. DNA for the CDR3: TGTGCCAGCAGCTTAGAGAGCGGGACCGTCTACGAGCAGTACTTC.

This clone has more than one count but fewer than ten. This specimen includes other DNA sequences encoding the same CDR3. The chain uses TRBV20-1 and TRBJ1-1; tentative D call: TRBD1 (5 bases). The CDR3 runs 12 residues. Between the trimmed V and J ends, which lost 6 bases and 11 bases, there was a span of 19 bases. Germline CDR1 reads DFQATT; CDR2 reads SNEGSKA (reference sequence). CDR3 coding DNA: TGCAGTGCAAGGGGAGAAGGAAGGGACGCTTTCTTT. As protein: CSARGEGRDAFF.

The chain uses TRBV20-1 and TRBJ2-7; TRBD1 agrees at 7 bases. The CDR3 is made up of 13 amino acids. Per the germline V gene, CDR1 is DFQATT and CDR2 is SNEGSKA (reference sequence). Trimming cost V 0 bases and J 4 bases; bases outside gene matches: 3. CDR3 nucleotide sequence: TGCAGTGCTAGAGATCACAGGGGTTACGAGCAGTACTTC. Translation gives CSARDHRGYEQYF.

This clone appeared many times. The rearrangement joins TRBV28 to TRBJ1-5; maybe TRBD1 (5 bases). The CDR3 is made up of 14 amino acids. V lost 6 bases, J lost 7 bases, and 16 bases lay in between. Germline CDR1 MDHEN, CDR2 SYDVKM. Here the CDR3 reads CASSTPGNVQPQHF. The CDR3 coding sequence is TGTGCCAGCAGCACCCCAGGGAATGTACAGCCCCAGCATTTT.

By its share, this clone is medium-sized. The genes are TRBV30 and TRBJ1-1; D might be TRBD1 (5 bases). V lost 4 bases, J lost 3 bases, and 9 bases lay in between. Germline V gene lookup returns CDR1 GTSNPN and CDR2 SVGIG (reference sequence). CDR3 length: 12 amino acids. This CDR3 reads CAWKGVDTEAFF. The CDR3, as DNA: TGTGCCTGGAAAGGGGTCGACACTGAAGCTTTCTTT.

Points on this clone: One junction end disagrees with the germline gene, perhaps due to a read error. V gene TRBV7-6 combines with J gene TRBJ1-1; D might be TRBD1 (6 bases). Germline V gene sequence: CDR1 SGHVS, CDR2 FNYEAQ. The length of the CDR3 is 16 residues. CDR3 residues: CASSLVGAEWKTEDFF. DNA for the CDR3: TGTGCCAGCAGCTTAGTGGGGGCCGAATGGAAAACTGAAGATTTCTTT.

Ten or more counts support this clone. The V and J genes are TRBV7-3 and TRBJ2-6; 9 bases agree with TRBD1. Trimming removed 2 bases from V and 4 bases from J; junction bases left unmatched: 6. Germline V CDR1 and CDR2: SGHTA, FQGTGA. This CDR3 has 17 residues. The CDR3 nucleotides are TGTGCCAGCAGCTTATGGGACAGGGAATCCGGGGCCAACGTCCTGACTTTC. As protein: CASSLWDRESGANVLTF.

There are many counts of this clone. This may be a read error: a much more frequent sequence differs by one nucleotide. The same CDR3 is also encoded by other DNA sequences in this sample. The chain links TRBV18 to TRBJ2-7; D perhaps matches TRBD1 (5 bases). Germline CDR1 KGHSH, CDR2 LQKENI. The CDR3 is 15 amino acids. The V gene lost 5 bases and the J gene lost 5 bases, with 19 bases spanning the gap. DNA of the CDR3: TGTGCCAGCTCAAGCCTAACAGGCGTCTTGGACGAGCAGTACTTC. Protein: CASSSLTGVLDEQYF.

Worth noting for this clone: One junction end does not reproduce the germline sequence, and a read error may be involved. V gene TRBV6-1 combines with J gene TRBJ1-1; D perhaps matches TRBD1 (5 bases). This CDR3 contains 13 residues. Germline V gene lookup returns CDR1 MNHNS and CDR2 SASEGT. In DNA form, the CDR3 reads TGTGCCAGCAGAGTACAGGCAGACACTGAAGCTTCCTTT. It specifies CASRVQADTEASF.

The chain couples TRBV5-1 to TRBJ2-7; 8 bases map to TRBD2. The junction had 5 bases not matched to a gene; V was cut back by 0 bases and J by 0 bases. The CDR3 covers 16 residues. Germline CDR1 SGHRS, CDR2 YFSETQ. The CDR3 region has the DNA TGCGCCAGCAGCTTGGTGGTAGCGGGAATCTCCTACGAGCAGTACTTC. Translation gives CASSLVVAGISYEQYF.